Listed below are T cell receptor beta chains from one sample, sequenced in a study of T cell changes during pregnancy in multiple sclerosis. Libraries were prepared by immunoSEQ multiplex PCR; TCRdb keeps only in-frame clonotypes and omits some of them. The sample has about 20,000 clones; over 80% are singletons. Sequencing used CD8+ T cells from peripheral blood mononuclear cells, obtained in the third trimester of pregnancy. The origin of the receptors is a female donor in good health, enrolled as a control in a pregnancy study. The conserved cysteine and the conserved F or W are not part of the CDR3 here. Each record gives: clone size, J gene, V gene, CDR3 protein. Clone size appears in some rows only: once, few, many, or a class for an expanded clone.

- | TRBJ1-5 | TRBV29-1 | SVVQGGQPQH
- | TRBJ2-1 | TRBV4-2 | ASSQADRGAKDEQF
- | TRBJ2-4 | TRBV7-2 | ASSLGLAADIQY
once | TRBJ1-2 | TRBV29-1 | SVEEGGHGYT
- | TRBJ1-2 | TRBV29-1 | SVLWAAPNYGYT
- | TRBJ2-7 | TRBV5-5 | ASSQEPVIHEQY
- | TRBJ1-4 | TRBV11-2 | ASSSPGGVANEKLF
- | TRBJ2-2 | TRBV10-1 | AITEPQGWELF
- | TRBJ2-1 | TRBV6-4 | ASSPGTGGNEQF
- | TRBJ1-5 | TRBV6-4 | ASSSGFNQPQH
- | TRBJ1-4 | TRBV9 | ASSIQGSDEKLF
- | TRBJ2-1 | TRBV6-6 | ASSPGQVSYNEQF
- | TRBJ1-1 | TRBV11-3 | ASSLGQGSEAF
large | TRBJ2-3 | TRBV4-1 | ASSPNQDTQY
- | TRBJ2-7 | TRBV28 | ASSPVAGVYEQY
few | TRBJ2-3 | TRBV6-4 | ASSDGEASTDTQY
- | TRBJ1-5 | TRBV28 | ASSSDRGNSNQPQH
few | TRBJ1-1 | TRBV19 | ASSGRGGPQEAF
- | TRBJ2-3 | TRBV6-1 | ASSEKAGGPNTQY
- | TRBJ2-3 | TRBV13 | ASSQRDAASGRKDTQY
- | TRBJ1-2 | TRBV6-1 | ASSEFHGEPTHGYT
once | TRBJ2-3 | TRBV4-2 | ASSPLTSGDTDTQY
- | TRBJ1-3 | TRBV7-9 | ASSTGQGAVGNTIY
- | TRBJ1-5 | TRBV7-6 | ASSLTGGVTQPQH
- | TRBJ1-1 | TRBV7-9 | ASSGQNTEAF
- | TRBJ2-7 | TRBV14 | ASSLTGYEQY
- | TRBJ2-5 | TRBV28 | ASSHHRQGAGETQY
- | TRBJ2-7 | TRBV27 | ASSTSGPYEQY
- | TRBJ1-2 | TRBV28 | ASSLFTGEGYGYT
once | TRBJ1-5 | TRBV27 | ASRQGNSNQPQH
- | TRBJ2-7 | TRBV9 | ASSGQGPSEQY
once | TRBJ2-3 | TRBV7-9 | ASSPYTDTQY
- | TRBJ2-7 | TRBV4-1 | ASSGGDHEQY
- | TRBJ2-2 | TRBV9 | ASSAPGRAGYTGELF
- | TRBJ2-7 | TRBV5-8 | ASSFWGQGGEQY
once | TRBJ2-7 | TRBV5-1 | ASSLANGVGYEQY
- | TRBJ2-7 | TRBV5-8 | ASSLGQASSYEQY
- | TRBJ2-3 | TRBV2 | ASGWEKISGTKQGPQY
- | TRBJ1-4 | TRBV2 | ASEGATSPNEKLF
- | TRBJ2-1 | TRBV9 | ASSVDGYNEQF
- | TRBJ2-2 | TRBV5-6 | ASSLLENTGELF
- | TRBJ2-5 | TRBV19 | ASSWDREETQY
- | TRBJ2-7 | TRBV6-5 | ASSYRPTGSEQY
- | TRBJ1-5 | TRBV7-9 | ASSLGGGGYQPQH
- | TRBJ2-7 | TRBV7-9 | ASSSPDRGFSYEQY
- | TRBJ2-2 | TRBV6-4 | ASKQGDTGELF
- | TRBJ2-1 | TRBV27 | ASSLGRRGGNEQF
- | TRBJ2-7 | TRBV5-4 | ASSSVRDRYYEQY
- | TRBJ1-1 | TRBV19 | ASSPGQLRGMNTEAF
- | TRBJ2-3 | TRBV6-6 | ASLRSGADTQY
- | TRBJ2-1 | TRBV27 | ASSFPAGTGNEQF
- | TRBJ1-2 | TRBV14 | ASSQERPGNRGYT
once | TRBJ2-7 | TRBV5-5 | ASSLAGQETVHYEQY
- | TRBJ1-2 | TRBV7-8 | ASSLGGEGGYT
- | TRBJ2-5 | TRBV27 | ASSFFPRGPIQETQY